The TCR beta chain described here comes from a study of radiation and T cells in renal cell carcinoma. Study-wide points: In blood, top tumor clones expanded by 2 weeks, shrinking by 4.

Comments on this clone: Its matching antigen is unknown.

The germline CDR1 and CDR2 sequences are SGHNT and YYREEE (reference sequence). The CDR3 loop spans 14 amino acids. V was cut by 3 bases and J by 2 bases, with 12 bases left in between. This table comes from immunoSEQ multiplex PCR, and its TCRdb copy is limited to in-frame clones, with some not included. The sample yields 75,000 to 95,000 clones, around four fifths seen once. Time point noted: blood 4 weeks post-SBRT, at nephrectomy. Regarding treatment: 15 Gy SBRT to primary tumor, nephrectomy 4 weeks later. After SBRT, blood was collected at 2 and 4 weeks, plus baseline. This renal cell carcinoma was of the clear cell type.

The origin of this receptor is a man aged 50-59 years with renal cell carcinoma. This chain links TRBV5-4 with TRBJ2-7, with D uncertain. Sample: blood, taken from a patient whose treatment included radiotherapy and nephrectomy. The CDR3 sequence: CASSSPLGTYEQYF. The CDR3 nucleotides are TGTGCCAGCAGCTCCCCCCTAGGAACCTACGAGCAGTACTTC.